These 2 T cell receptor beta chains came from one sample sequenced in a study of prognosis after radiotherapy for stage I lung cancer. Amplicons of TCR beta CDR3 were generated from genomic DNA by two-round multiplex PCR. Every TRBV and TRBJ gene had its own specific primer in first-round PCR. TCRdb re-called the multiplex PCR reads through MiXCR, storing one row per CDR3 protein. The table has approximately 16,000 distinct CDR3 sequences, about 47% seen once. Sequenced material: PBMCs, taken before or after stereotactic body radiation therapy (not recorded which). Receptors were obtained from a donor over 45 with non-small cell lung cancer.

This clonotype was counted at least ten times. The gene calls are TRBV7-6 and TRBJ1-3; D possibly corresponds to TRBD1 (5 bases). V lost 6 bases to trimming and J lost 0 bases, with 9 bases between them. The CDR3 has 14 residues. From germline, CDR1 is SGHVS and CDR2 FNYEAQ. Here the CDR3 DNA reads TGTGCCAGCAGACAGACAGTCTCTGGAAACACCATATATTTT. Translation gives CASRQTVSGNTIYF.

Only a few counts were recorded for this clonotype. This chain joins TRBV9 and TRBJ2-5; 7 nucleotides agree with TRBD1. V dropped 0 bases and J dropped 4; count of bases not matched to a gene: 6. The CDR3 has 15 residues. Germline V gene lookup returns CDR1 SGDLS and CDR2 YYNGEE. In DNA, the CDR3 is TGTGCCAGCAGCGTAGGGACAGGCTTTGGAGAGACCCAGTACTTC. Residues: CASSVGTGFGETQYF.